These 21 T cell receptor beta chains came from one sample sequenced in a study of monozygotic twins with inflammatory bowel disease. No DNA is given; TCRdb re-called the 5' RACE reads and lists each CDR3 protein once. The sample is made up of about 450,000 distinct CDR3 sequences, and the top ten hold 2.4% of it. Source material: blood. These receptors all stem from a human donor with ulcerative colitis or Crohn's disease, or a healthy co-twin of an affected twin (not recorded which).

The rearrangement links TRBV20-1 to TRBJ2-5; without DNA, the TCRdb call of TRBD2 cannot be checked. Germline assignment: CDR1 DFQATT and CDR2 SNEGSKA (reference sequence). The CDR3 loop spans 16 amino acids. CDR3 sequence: CSAPKLTSGGKETQYF.

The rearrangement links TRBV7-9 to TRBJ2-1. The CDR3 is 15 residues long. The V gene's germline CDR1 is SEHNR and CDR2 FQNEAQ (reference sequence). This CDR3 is CASSRAGGPHNEQFF.

Here the CDR3 reads CATSPLYSGGDNEQFF. The V call is TRBV15, the J call TRBJ2-1; there is no DNA to check the TCRdb D call of TRBD2. This CDR3 has 16 amino acids. In germline, CDR1 is LNHNV, CDR2 YYDKDF (reference sequence).

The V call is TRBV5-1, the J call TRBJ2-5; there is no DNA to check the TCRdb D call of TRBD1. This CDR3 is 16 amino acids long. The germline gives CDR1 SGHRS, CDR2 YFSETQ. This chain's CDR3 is CASSPRRGFVQETQYF.

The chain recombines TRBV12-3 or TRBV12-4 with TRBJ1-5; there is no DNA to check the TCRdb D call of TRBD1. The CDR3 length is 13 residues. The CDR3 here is CASSRDRGEPQHF.

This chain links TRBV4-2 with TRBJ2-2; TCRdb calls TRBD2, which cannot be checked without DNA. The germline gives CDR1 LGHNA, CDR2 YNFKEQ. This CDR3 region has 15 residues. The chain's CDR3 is CASSQRLLAPGELFF.

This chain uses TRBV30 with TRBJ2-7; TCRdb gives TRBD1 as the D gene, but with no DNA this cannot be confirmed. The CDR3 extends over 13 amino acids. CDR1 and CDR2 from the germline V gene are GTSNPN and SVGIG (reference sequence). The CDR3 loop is CAWSGDRAVEQYF.

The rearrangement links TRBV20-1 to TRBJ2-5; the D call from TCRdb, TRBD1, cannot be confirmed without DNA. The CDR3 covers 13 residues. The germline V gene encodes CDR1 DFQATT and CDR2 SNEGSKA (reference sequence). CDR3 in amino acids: CSARDRAQETQYF.

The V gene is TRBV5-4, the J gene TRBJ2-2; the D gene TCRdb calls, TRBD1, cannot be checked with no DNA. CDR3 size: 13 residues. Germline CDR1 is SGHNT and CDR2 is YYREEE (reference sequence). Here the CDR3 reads CATSGGRTGELFF.

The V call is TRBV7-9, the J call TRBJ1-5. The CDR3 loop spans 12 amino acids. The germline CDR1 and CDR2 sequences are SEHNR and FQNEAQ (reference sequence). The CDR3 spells CASSFGGEPQHF. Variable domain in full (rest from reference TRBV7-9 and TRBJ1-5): DTGVSQNPRHKITKRGQNVTFRCDPISEHNRLYWYRQTLGQGPEFLTYFQNEAQLEKSRLLSDRFSAERPKGSFSTLEIQRTEQGDSAMYLCASSFGGEPQHFGDGTRLSIL.

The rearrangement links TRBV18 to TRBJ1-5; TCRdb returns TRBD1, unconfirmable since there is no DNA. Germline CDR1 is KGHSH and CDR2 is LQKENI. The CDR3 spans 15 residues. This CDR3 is CASSPTGGINQPQHF.

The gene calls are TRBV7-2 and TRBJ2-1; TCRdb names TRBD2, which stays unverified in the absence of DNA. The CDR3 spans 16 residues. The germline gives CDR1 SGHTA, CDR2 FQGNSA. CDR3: CASSLAATSGYNEQFF.

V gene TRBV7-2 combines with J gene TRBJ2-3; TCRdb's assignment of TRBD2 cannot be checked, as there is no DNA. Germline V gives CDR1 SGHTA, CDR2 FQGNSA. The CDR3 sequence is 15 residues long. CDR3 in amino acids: CASSPGLLGTDTQYF.

The CDR3 sequence is CASSLGSLVYEQYF. The chain employs TRBV5-1 and TRBJ2-7. Looked up from germline, CDR1 is SGHRS and CDR2 is YFSETQ. This CDR3 is 14 amino acids long. Using reference TRBV5-1 and TRBJ2-7 for the parts outside the CDR3, the full variable domain is KAGVTQTPRYLIKTRGQQVTLSCSPISGHRSVSWYQQTPGQGLQFLFEYFSETQRNKGNFPGRFSGRQFSNSRSEMNVSTLELGDSALYLCASSLGSLVYEQYFGPGTRLTVT.

The CDR3 region is CASSPDRANSPLHF. The chain couples TRBV2 to TRBJ1-6; the TCRdb call, TRBD1, lacks DNA for checking. CDR3 length: 14 amino acids. Germline V CDR1 and CDR2: SNHLY, FYNNEI.

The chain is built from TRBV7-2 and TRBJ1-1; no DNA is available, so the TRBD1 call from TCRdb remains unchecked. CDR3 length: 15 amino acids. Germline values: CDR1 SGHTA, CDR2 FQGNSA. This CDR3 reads CASSISGTENTEAFF.

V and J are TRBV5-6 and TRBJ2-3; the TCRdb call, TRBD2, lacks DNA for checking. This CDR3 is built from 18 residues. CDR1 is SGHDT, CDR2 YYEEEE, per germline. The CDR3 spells CASSRLTSGRARADTQYF. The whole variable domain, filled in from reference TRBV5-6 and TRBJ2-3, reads DAGVTQSPTHLIKTRGQQVTLRCSPKSGHDTVSWYQQALGQGPQFIFQYYEEEERQRGNFPDRFSGHQFPNYSSELNVNALLLGDSALYLCASSRLTSGRARADTQYFGPGTRLTVL.

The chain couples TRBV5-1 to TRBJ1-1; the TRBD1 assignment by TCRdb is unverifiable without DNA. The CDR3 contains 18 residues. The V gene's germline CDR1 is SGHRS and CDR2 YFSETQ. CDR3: CASGLGTPLRGMNTEAFF.

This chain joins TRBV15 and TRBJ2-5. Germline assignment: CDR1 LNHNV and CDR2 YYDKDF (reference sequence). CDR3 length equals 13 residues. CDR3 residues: CATSRAGEETQYF.

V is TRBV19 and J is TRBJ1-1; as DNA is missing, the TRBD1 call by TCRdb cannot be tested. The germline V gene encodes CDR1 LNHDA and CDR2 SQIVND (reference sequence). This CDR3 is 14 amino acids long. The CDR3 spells CASSLQGVNTEAFF.

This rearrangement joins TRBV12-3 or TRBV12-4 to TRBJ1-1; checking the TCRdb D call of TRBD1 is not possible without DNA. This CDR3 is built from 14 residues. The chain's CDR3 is CASSPRGLDTEAFF.